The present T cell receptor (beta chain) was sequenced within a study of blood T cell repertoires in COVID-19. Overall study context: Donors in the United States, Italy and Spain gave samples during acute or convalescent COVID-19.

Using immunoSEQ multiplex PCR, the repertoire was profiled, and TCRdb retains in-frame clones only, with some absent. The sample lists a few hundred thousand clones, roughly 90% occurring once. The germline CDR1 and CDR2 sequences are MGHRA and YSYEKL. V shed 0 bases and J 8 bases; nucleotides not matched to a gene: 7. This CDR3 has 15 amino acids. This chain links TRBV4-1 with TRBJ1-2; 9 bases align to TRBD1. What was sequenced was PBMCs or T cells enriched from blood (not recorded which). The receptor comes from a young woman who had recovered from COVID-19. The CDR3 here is CASSQDDNRGRGYTF. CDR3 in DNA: TGCGCCAGCAGCCAAGATGACAACAGGGGGCGCGGCTACACCTTC.